The 14 T cell receptor beta chains presented below share a single source sample, sequenced in a study of blood T cells in healthy people across ages. It was with a sample-barcoded 5' primer and a J-beta primer mix that a second PCR of roughly 7 to 11 cycles was run. Each CDR3 protein is one row after TCRdb ran MiXCR on the 5' RACE reads. The repertoire holds about 780,000 distinct CDR3 sequences, with 20% to 30% as singletons. This sample also appeared in a second study, on T cells of mothers and their children.

Sequences were obtained from blood. Receptors originate from a boy aged 10-17 years in good health.

This sequence joins TRBV3-1 and TRBJ1-6, with 8 bases lining up with TRBD1. This CDR3 contains 15 residues. J lost 6 bases, V lost 3 bases, and 4 bases had no gene match. Germline CDR1 is LGHDT and CDR2 is YNNKEL (reference sequence). The CDR3 here is CASSHTGGGNSPLHF. The CDR3 region has the DNA TGTGCCAGCAGCCACACAGGGGGAGGTAATTCACCCCTCCACTTT. Full variable domain (remainder filled in from reference TRBV3-1 and TRBJ1-6): DTAVSQTPKYLVTQMGNDKSIKCEQNLGHDTMYWYKQDSKKFLKIMFSYNNKELIINETVPNRFSPKSPDKAHLNLHINSLELGDSAVYFCASSHTGGGNSPLHFGNGTRLTVT.

The chain joins TRBV6-5 to TRBJ1-2; 7 nucleotides match TRBD1. The CDR3 spans 15 residues. Trimming removed 2 bases from V and 4 bases from J; junction bases left unmatched: 7. The germline V gene has CDR1 MNHEY and CDR2 SVGAGI. The DNA for the CDR3 is TGTGCCAGCAGTTACGCGCCGGGACAGTTCTATGGCTACACCTTC. It translates to CASSYAPGQFYGYTF.

This clonotype was detected a few times. The chain joins TRBV20-1 to TRBJ2-5; D not certain. The CDR3 is 13 amino acids. Per germline, CDR1 DFQATT and CDR2 SNEGSKA (reference sequence). With 6 bases removed from V and 1 base from J, the gap between germline ends came to 12 bases. The CDR3 reads CSAQSESQETQYF. As DNA, the CDR3 is TGCAGTGCCCAGTCGGAGAGCCAAGAGACCCAGTACTTC.

The rearrangement uses TRBV3-1 and TRBJ2-7, with a tentative D call TRBD1 (5 bases). The V and J ends lost 3 bases and 2 bases respectively, with 11 bases between them. Germline CDR1 is LGHDT and CDR2 is YNNKEL (reference sequence). CDR3 length: 14 residues. This CDR3 is CASSQALDTYEQYF. The CDR3 DNA is TGTGCCAGCAGCCAGGCCCTGGACACCTACGAGCAGTACTTC.

This clonotype was observed a few times. DNA of the CDR3: TGTGCCATCAGTTCGACAGGGGTCTATGGCTACACCTTC. Translating gives CAISSTGVYGYTF. The rearrangement uses TRBV10-3 and TRBJ1-2; 8 positions match TRBD1. CDR3 size: 13 residues. V dropped 5 bases and J dropped 4; count of bases not matched to a gene: 3. CDR1 and CDR2 (germline): ENHRY, SYGVKD.

This chain connects TRBV4-1 to TRBJ2-5; D possibly corresponds to TRBD1 (5 bases). The CDR3 spans 15 residues. The germline V gene has CDR1 MGHRA and CDR2 YSYEKL. The ends were cut back, 2 bases at V and 5 bases at J, with 15 bases in the middle. The chain's CDR3 is CASSQQRAGRETQYF. The CDR3 bases are TGCGCCAGCAGCCAACAAAGGGCAGGGCGGGAGACCCAGTACTTC.

The J gene is TRBJ2-6, the V gene TRBV30, with 8 bases lining up with TRBD1. V lost 1 base and J lost 0; bases outside the gene matches: 11. CDR1 and CDR2 from the germline V gene are GTSNPN and SVGIG (reference sequence). CDR3 size: 19 residues. CDR3 DNA: TGTGCCTGGAGTGAGACAGGGGCCTATCTGCCCTCTGGGGCCAACGTCCTGACTTTC. Encoded protein: CAWSETGAYLPSGANVLTF. Variable domain in full (rest from reference TRBV30 and TRBJ2-6): SQTIHQWPATLVQPVGSPLSLECTVEGTSNPNLYWYRQAAGRGLQLLFYSVGIGQISSEVPQNLSASRPQDRQFILSSKKLLLSDSGFYLCAWSETGAYLPSGANVLTFGAGSRLTVL.

The V and J genes are TRBV24-1 and TRBJ2-5, with TRBD2 matching over 11 bases. The DNA end is more similar to TRBJ2-1, so the J call may be wrong. The V gene's germline CDR1 is KGHDR and CDR2 SFDVKD. The CDR3 spans 18 residues. The CDR3: CATSDHPILAGGPNEQFF. The CDR3 DNA follows: TGTGCCACCAGTGATCACCCCATCCTAGCGGGGGGCCCCAATGAGCAGTTCTTC.

This rearrangement joins TRBV20-1 to TRBJ1-3, with D tentatively TRBD1 (5 bases). Trimming left V 4 bases short and J 5 bases short, with 12 bases between. The CDR3 consists of 13 residues. CDR1 and CDR2 from the germline V gene are DFQATT and SNEGSKA (reference sequence). As DNA, the CDR3 is TGCAGTGCTACAGACAGTAAGAGAAACACCATATATTTT. Translation gives CSATDSKRNTIYF.

This clonotype was counted between two and nine times. The V gene is TRBV7-9, the J gene TRBJ2-7; D is undetermined. The V end lost 1 base, the J end lost 6 bases, and 10 bases lay between the germline ends. Per germline, CDR1 SEHNR and CDR2 FQNEAQ (reference sequence). This CDR3 comprises 13 residues. The CDR3 is CASSLGRGFEQYF. DNA for the CDR3: TGTGCCAGCAGCTTAGGTAGAGGATTCGAGCAGTACTTC.

The V gene is TRBV6-6, the J gene TRBJ2-7; D remains ambiguous. The CDR3 covers 14 residues. V was trimmed by 0 bases and J by 3 bases, leaving 9 bases between them. Germline V CDR1 and CDR2: MNHNY, SVGAGI (reference sequence). This CDR3 reads CASSYSGGDYEQYF. In DNA form, the CDR3 reads TGTGCCAGCAGTTACTCAGGCGGCGACTACGAGCAGTACTTC.

This clonotype turned up a few times. The J gene is TRBJ2-7, the V gene TRBV10-3, with TRBD1 matching over 7 bases. Per the germline V gene, CDR1 is ENHRY and CDR2 is SYGVKD. The CDR3 is made up of 12 amino acids. J was trimmed by 3 bases and V by 6 bases; bases with no gene match: 2. The chain's CDR3 is CAIRGTVYEQYF. The CDR3, as DNA: TGTGCCATCAGAGGGACAGTCTACGAGCAGTACTTC.

The V call is TRBV28, the J call TRBJ2-2; D is ambiguous. Germline V gene sequence: CDR1 MDHEN, CDR2 SYDVKM. The CDR3 has 13 amino acids. The ends were cut back, 2 bases at V and 3 bases at J, with 4 bases in the middle. The CDR3 loop is CASSLLHTGELFF. CDR3 sequence (DNA): TGTGCCAGCAGTTTACTCCACACCGGGGAGCTGTTTTTT.

This clonotype was found a few times. One junction end does not reproduce the germline sequence, and a read error may be involved. In nucleotides, the CDR3 is TGTGCTAGCAGCCAAGAAGAAGAGGACGGTTTTGAAGCTTTCTTT. Protein: CASSQEEEDGFEAFF. This sequence joins TRBV14 and TRBJ1-1; the D is unclear. In germline, CDR1 is SGHDN, CDR2 FVKESK. The CDR3 totals 15 residues.